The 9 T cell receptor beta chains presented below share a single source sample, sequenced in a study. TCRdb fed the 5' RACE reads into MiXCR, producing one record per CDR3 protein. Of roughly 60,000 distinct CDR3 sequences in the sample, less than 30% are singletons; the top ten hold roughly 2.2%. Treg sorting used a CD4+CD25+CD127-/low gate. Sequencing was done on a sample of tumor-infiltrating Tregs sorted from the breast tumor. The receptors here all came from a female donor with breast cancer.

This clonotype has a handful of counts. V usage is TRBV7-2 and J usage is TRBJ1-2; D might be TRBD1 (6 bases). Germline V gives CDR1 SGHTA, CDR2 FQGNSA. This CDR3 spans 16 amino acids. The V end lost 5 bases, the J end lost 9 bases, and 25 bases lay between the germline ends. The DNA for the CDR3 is TGTGCCAGCAGCCTCGGTGCGACAGGTTATCCGTCAAGCTACACCTTC. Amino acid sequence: CASSLGATGYPSSYTF.

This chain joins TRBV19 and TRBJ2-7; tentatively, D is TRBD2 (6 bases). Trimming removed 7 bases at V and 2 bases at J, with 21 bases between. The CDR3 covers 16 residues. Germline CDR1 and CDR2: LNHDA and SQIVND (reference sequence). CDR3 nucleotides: TGTGCCAGTACCAACTTGGGACTTGCGACTCCCTACGAGCAGTACTTC. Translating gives CASTNLGLATPYEQYF.

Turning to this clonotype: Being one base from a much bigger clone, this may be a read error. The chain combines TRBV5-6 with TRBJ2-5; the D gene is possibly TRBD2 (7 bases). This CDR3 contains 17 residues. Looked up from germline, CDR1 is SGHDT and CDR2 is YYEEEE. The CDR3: CASSFGASGQLQEAQYF. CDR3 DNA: TGTGCCAGCAGCTTTGGGGCTAGCGGACAGCTCCAAGAGGCCCAGTACTTC.

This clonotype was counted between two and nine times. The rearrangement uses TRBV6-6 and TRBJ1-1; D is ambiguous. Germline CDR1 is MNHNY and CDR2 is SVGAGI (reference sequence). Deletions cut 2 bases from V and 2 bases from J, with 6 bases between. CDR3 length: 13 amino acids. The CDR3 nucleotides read TGTGCCAGCAGTTACCACACAAACACTGAAGCTTTCTTT. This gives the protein CASSYHTNTEAFF.

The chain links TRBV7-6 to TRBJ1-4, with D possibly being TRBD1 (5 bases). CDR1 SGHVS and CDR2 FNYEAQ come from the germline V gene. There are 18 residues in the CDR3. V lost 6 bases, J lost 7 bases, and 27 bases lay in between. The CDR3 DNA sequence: TGTGCCAGCAGGGTTTACGCGGGACGGATGAAACTAGGTGAAAAACTGTTTTTT. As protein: CASRVYAGRMKLGEKLFF.

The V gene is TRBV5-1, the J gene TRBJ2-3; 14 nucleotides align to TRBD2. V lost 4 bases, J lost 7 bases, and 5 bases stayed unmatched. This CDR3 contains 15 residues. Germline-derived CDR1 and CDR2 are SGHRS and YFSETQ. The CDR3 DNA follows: TGCGCCAGCAGCCCGGGACTAGCGGGAGCAAATACGCAGTATTTT. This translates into CASSPGLAGANTQYF.

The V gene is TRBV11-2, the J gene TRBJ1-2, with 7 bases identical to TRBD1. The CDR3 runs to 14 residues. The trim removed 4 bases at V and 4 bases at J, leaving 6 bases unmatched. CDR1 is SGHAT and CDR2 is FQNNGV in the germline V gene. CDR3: CASSSTGLAYGYTF. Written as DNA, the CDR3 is TGTGCCAGCAGCTCGACAGGGCTTGCCTATGGCTACACCTTC.

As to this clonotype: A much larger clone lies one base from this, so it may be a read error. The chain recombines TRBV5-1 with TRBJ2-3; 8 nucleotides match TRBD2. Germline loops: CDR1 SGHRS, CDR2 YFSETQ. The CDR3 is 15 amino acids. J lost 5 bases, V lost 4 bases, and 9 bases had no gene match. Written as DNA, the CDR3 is TGCGCCAGCAGCCGCGGGGGGCAGGGAATAGATACGCAGTATTTT. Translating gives CASSRGGQGIDTQYF.

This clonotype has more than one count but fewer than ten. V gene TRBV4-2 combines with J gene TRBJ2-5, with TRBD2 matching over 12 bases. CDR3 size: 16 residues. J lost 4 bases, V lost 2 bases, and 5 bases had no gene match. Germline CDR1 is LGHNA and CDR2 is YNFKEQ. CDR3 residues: CASSQSSGGARETQYF. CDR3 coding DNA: TGTGCCAGCAGCCAATCTAGCGGGGGGGCCCGAGAGACCCAGTACTTC.